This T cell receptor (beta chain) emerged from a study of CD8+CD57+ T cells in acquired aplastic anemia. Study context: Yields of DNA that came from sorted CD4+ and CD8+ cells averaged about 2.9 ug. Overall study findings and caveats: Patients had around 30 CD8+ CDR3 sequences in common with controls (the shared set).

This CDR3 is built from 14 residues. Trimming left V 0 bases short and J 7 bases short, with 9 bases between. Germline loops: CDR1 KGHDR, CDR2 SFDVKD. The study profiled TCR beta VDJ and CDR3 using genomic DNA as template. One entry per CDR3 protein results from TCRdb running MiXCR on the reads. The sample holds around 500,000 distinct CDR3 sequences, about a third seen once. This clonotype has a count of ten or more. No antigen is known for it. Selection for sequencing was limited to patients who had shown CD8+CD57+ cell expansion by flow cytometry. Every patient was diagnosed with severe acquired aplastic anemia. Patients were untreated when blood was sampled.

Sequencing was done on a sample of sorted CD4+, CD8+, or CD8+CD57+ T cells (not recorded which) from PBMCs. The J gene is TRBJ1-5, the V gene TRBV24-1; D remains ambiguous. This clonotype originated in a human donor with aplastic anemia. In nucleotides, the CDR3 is TGTGCCACCAGTGATTTGGAGGTAGGGCAGCCCCAGCATTTT. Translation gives CATSDLEVGQPQHF.